This TCR beta chain is drawn from a study of identical twins (dated by TCRdb to about 2016). At the level of the whole study: The study deep-sequenced TCR alpha and beta repertoires from monozygotic twins, unrelated adults of various ages and cord blood to test whether fetal clonotypes persist. Replicate twin experiments were performed at different times using different library preparation protocols to rule out contamination.

Preparation of the library involved 5' RACE. Sequencing took place on an Illumina HiSeq 2000. Template switching introduced a universal primer binding site; the final cDNA contained a unique molecular identifier, enabling accurate counting of TCR cDNA molecules. First-strand cDNA for TCR alpha and beta chains was synthesized from specific primers in the conserved constant-segment region. To control for contamination, every cDNA library carried two barcodes: a SMART-Mk sample barcode plus Illumina barcodes. TruSeq adapter sequences and Illumina sample barcodes were added in two successive PCR steps. Sequencing of the TCR alpha and beta cDNA libraries was done on the Illumina HiSeq platform using custom primers. On the authors' methods: Raw reads were processed with MiGEC to extract unique molecular identifiers, and MiXCR was used to determine CDR3 positions. For each individual, recombination models were inferred using an EM algorithm with the repgenHMM and IGoR tools. The tcR package in R was used for shared clonotype analysis, with sharing normalized by the product of cloneset sizes. Out-of-frame nonproductive sequences were analyzed to study raw recombination free of thymic and clonal selection effects. The public sequencing data were trimmed at Q25 with fastp and processed into clonotypes with MiXCR by TCRdb, which kept only in-frame beta chains. Merged by CDR3 protein, the rows form single entries marked with the most common genes and DNA. TCRdb's processing, not the authors', yielded these V and J calls. Counted in this sample were around 140,000 distinct CDR3 sequences; under 4.5% of them appeared once. The top ten clones comprise approximately 7.6% of the sample.

What the work shows at the level of the full study, not this receptor alone: Fewer insertions were carried by abundant cord blood beta clonotypes, a similar but weaker trend appeared in young adult naive repertoires, and no such trend appeared in memory repertoires. In beta out-of-frame sequences, excess twin sharing was weaker, because having fewer shared sequences lowered the signal-to-noise ratio. Zero-insertion analyses could be partly confounded by invariant T cells such as MAIT and iNKT, though diverse VJ usage argued against such confounding for most clonotypes. Out-of-frame TCR alpha sharing in monozygotic twins was systematically underestimated by recombination models, whereas sharing between unrelated individuals was in agreement with the recombination models. Out-of-frame TCR alpha sequences shared between twins showed an excess of low generation-probability sequences compared with coincidental sharing between unrelated individuals. Conclusions relied on cross-sectional statistical analysis, since the same donors could not be followed over many years.

All donors were healthy Caucasians. Using Miltenyi CD45RO+ enrichment and human naive T-cell isolation kits, memory (CD45RO+) and naive T cells were isolated from PBMC. In its sample, this clonotype was seen a few times. What antigen it recognizes has not been identified. No qualities accompany the bases; no much larger clone lies one base away. Relative to germline, V is 7 bases shorter and J is 5 bases shorter, with 13 bases between their ends. There are 12 amino acids in the CDR3, from cysteine to phenylalanine inclusive. The entry retains the CDR3 DNA only, 36 bases that are in frame from base 1. CDR1 and CDR2 were assigned from the germline V gene as SQVTM and ANQGSEA.

Recombination linked TRBV29-1 to TRBJ2-3; TRBD2 is possibly the D segment (6 matching bases). Sample: memory T cells sorted from blood. The cell subset or site label, as the study defines it: CD45RO+ enriched T cells. This receptor was taken from a man aged 18 to 35 in good health. The DNA sequence is TGCAGCGCCTTCGGGGGTGTAGATACGCAGTATTTT. Its amino acids are CSAFGGVDTQYF.